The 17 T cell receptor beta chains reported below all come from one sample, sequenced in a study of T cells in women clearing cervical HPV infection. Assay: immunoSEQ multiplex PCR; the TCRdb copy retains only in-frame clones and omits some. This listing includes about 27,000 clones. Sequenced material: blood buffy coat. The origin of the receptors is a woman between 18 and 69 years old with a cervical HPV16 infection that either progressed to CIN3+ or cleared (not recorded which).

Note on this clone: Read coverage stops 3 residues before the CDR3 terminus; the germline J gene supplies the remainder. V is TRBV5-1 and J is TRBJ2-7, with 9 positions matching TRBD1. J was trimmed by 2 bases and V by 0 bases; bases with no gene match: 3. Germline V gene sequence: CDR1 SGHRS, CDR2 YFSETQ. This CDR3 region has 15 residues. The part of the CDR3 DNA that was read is TGCGCCAGCAGCTTGGCCCGGGACAGGGCCTACGAG. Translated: CASSLARDRAYE. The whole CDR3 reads CASSLARDRAYEQYF.

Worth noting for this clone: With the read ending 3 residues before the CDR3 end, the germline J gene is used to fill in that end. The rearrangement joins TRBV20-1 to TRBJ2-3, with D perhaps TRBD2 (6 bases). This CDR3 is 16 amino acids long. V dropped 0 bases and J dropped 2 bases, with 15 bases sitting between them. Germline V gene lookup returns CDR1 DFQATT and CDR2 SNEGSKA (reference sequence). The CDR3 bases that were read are TGCAGTGCTAGAGAACCGGGACTCAGATTCACAGATACG. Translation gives CSAREPGLRFTDT. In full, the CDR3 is CSAREPGLRFTDTQYF.

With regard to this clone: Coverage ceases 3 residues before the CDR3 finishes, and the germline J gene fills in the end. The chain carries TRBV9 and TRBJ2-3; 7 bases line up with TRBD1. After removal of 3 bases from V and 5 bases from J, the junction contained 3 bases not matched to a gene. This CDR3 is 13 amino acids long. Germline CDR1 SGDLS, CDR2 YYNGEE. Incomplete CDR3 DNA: TGTGCCAGCAGCGAACAGGGGCGAGATACG. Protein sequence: CASSEQGRDT. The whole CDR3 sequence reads CASSEQGRDTQYF.

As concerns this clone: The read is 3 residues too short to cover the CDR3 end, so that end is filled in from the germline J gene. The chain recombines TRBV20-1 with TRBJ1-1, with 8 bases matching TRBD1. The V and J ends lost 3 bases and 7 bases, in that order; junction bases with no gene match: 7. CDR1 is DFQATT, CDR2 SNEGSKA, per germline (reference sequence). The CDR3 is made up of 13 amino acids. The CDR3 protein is CSASFQGQDEAFF. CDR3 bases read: TGCAGTGCTAGTTTCCAGGGACAGGATGAA.

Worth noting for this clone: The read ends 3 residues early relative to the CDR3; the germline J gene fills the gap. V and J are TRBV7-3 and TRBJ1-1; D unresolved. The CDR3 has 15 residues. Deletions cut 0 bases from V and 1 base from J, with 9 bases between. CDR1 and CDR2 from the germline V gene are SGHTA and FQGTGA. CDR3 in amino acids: CASSLTPTENTEAFF. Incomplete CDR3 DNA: TGTGCCAGCAGCTTAACTCCCACAGAGAACACTGAA.

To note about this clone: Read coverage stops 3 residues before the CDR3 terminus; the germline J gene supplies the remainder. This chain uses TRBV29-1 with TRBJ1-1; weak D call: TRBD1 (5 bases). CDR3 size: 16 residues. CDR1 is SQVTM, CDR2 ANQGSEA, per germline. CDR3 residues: CSVEIWTPEGFGNAFF. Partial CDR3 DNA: TGCAGCGTTGAAATTTGGACACCCGAAGGCTTTGGTAAT.

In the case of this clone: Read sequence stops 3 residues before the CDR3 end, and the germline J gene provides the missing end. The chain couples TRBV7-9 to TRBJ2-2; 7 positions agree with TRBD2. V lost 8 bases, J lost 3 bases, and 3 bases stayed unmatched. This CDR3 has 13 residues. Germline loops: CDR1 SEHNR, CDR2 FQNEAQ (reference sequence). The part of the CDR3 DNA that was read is TGTGCCAGCCCGGGGAGGGACACCGGGGAG. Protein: CASPGRDTGE. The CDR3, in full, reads CASPGRDTGELFF.

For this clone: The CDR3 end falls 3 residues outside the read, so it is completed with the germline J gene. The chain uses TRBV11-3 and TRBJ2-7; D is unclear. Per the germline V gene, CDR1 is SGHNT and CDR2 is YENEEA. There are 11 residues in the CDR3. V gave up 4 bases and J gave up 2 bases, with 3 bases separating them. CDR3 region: CASSSAYEQYF. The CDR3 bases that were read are TGTGCCAGCAGCTCTGCCTACGAG.

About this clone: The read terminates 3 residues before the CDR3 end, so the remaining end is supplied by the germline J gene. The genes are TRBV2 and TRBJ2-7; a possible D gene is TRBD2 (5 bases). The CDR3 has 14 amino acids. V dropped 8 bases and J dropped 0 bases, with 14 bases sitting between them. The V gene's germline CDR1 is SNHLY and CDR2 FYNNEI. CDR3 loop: CASSKDWASYEQYF. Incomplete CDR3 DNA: TGTGCCAGCTCCAAGGACTGGGCCTCCTACGAG.

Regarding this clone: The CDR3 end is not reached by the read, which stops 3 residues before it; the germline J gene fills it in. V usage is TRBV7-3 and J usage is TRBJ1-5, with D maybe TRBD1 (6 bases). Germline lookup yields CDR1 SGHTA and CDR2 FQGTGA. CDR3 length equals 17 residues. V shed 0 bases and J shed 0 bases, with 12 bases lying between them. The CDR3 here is CASSLTGGAYSNQPQHF. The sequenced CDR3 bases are TGTGCCAGCAGCTTAACAGGGGGGGCTTATAGCAATCAGCCC.

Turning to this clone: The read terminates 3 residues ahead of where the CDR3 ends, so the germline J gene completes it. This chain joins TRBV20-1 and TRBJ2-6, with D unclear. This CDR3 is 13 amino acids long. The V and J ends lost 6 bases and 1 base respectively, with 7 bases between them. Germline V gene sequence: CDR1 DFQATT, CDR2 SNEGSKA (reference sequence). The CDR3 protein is CSAGQSGANVLTF. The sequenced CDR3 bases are TGCAGTGCCGGTCAATCTGGGGCCAACGTC.

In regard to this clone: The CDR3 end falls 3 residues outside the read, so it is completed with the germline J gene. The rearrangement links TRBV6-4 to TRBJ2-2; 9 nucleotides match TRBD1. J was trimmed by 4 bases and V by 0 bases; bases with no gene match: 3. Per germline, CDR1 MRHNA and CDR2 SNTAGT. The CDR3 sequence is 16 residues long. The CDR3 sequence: CASSDSGTGSTGELFF. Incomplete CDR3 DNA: TGTGCCAGCAGTGACTCCGGGACAGGGTCCACCGGGGAG.

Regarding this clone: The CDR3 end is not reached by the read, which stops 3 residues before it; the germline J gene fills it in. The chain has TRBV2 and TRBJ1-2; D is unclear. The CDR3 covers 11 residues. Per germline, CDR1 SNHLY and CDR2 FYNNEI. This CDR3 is CASRLADTYTF. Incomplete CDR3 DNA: TGTGCCAGCAGGCTAGCTGACACC.

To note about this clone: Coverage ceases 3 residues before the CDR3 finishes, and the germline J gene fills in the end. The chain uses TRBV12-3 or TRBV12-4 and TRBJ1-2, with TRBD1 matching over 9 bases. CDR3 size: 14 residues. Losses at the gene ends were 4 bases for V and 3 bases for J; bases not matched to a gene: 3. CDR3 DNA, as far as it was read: TGTGCCAGCAGTTCCGGGGACAGGGACTATGGC. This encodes CASSSGDRDYG. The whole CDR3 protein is CASSSGDRDYGYTF.

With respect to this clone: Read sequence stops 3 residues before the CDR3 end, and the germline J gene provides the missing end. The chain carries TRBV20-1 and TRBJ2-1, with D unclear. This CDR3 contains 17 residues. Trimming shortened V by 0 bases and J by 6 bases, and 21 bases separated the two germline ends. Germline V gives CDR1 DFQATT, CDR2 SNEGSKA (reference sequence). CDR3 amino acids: CSARDLRAKRSGNEQFF. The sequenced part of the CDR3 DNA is TGCAGTGCTAGAGACCTCCGAGCGAAACGGTCGGGCAATGAG.

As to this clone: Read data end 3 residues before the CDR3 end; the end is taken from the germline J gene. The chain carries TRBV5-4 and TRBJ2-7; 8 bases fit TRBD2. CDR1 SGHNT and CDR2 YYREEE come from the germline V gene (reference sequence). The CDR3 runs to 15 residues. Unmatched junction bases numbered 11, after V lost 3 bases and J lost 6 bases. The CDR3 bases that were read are TGTGCCAGCAGCTATCTGCTAGCGGGCGTTTTCGAG. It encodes CASSYLLAGVFE. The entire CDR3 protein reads CASSYLLAGVFEQYF.

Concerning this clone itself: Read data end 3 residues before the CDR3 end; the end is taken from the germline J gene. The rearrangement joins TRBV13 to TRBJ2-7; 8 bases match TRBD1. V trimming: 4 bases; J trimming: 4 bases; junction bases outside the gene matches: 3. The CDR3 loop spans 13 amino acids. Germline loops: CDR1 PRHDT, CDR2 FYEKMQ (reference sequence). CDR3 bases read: TGTGCCAGCAGCTCAAGACAGGGGTACGAG. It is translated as CASSSRQGYE. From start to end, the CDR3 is CASSSRQGYEQYF.